This TCR beta chain is drawn from a study of T cell responses to AZD1222 COVID-19 vaccine. Sequencing used immunoSEQ multiplex PCR; TCRdb keeps in-frame clones, though not all of them. The repertoire consists of roughly 110,000 clones, with under 95% occurring once and the leading ten covering roughly 21%. The clonotype originates from an adult in good health. This sample comprised peripheral blood, obtained on day 0 of AZD1222 vaccination.

The CDR3 region is CAISEGIQETQYF. CDR3 nucleotide sequence: TGTGCCATCAGTGAAGGAATTCAAGAGACCCAGTACTTC. This chain connects TRBV10-3 to TRBJ2-5; the D is unclear. This CDR3 has 13 residues. Trimming stripped 3 bases from V and 2 bases from J, with 7 bases between. CDR1 ENHRY and CDR2 SYGVKD come from the germline V gene.